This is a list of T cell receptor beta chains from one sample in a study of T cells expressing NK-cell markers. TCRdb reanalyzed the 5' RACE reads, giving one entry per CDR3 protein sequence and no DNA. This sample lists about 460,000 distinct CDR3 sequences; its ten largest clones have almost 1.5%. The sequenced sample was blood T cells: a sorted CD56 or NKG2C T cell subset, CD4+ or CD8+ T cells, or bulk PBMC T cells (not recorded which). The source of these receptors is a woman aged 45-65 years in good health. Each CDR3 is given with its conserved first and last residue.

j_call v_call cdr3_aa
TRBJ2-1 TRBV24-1 CATSDGRLAGWEQFF
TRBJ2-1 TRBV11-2 CASSSWEGDNEQFF
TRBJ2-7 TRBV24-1 CATSDSATGQGIYEQYF
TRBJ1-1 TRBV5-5 CASATPGTEAFF
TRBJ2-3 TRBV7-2 CASSFSATDTQYF
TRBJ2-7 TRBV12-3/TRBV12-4 CASSLALAGADEQYF
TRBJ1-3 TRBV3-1 CASSRAGAGSGNTIYF
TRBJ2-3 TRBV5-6 CASSTRLRTTRTDTQYF
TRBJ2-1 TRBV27 CASTSIKLADAYNEQFF
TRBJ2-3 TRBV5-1 CASSFRSGSSDTQYF
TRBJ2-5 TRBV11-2 CASSPLWETQYF
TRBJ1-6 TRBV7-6 CASSLEANYNSPLHF
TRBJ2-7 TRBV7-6 CASSSLADPYEQYF
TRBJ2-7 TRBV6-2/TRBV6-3 CASSYSSGSGSHEQYF
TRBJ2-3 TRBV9 CASSVDLTPSGTADTQYF
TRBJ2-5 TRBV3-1 CASSRLGLAGDLETQYF
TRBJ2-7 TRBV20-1 CSARGLTSGSSPMTYEQYF
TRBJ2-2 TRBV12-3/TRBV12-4 CASSSQGLRANTGELFF
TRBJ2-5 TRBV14 CASSQALRTPIQETQYF
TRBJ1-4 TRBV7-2 CASSFGGSEKLFF
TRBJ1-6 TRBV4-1 CASSPWTGGGKSPLHF
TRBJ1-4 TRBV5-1 CASSRMGRREKLFF
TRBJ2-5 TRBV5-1 CASSLRGSRETQYF
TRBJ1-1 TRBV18 CASSPSPAKEAFF
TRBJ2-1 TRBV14 CASSSDLVPFGEQFF
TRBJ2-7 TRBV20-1 CSARGRQYYEQYF
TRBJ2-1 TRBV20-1 CSARRARNNEQFF
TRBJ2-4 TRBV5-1 CASSKTGDGENIQYF
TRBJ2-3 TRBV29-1 CSVALGTGPGPTDTQYF
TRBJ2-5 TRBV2 CATESRQDLKTQYF
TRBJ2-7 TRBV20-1 CSGFGPSYEQYF
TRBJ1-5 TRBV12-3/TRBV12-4 CASSEQPSGGQPQHF
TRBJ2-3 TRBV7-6 CASSQPGQGTDTQYF
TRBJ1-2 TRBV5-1 CASSLDQSGGYTF
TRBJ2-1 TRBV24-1 CATSDTSGRANINEQFF
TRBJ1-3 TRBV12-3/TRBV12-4 CASTIAGFENTIYF
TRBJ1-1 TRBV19 CASSIGAHSNTEAFF
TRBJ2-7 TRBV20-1 CSARDLSIGEYF
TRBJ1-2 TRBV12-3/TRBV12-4 CASSSGARDYGYTF
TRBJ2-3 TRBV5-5 CASSLPRLAGSTDTQYF
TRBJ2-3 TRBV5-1 CASSRSGDLDTQYF
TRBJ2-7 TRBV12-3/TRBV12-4 CASSLEARLAGVYEQYF
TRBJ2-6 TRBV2 CATSQGVSSGANVLTF